The T cell receptor beta chain described here comes from a study of T cell responses to AZD1222 COVID-19 vaccine. Study-level results: Reports say nearly half of spike-specific TCRs go after unmutated variant regions. Samples come after the peak T cell response, not at day 14. CD4 TCRs covered the whole spike, strongest at regions 160-218 and 743-854.

On this clone itself: Its antigen is currently unknown.

Generated by immunoSEQ multiplex PCR, the TCRdb table keeps only in-frame clones and is missing some. This table has roughly 190,000 clones, 92% appearing once. The CDR3 is made up of 15 amino acids. The chain combines TRBV21-1 with TRBJ2-5; the table names TRBD1, a call not compared with the DNA. TRBV21-1 is assigned pseudogene status. This receptor was obtained from an adult in good health. The sample here was peripheral blood, taken on day 0 of AZD1222 vaccination. Here the CDR3 reads CASSHLGQEQETQYF. The DNA for the CDR3 is TGTGCCAGCTCTCATTTGGGACAGGAACAAGAGACCCAGTACTTC.